This T cell receptor beta chain was recorded in a study of cytomegalovirus exposure and HLA in healthy donors (dated by TCRdb to the late 2010s). Regarding the study in general: According to an earlier analysis of several hundred of the donors, roughly 180 million T cells yielded some 110 million unique TCR beta sequences and less than 300 Gb of sequence data. Roughly 300 gigabases of sequencing data and 70 million to 95 million unique TCR sequences made up an early release that covered approximately 700 HLA-typed donors. Of the roughly 400 genotyped donors, approximately 83% fell in the genetic ancestry cluster associated with self-reported Caucasian donors. The study was designed to test whether signatures of past pathogen exposure could be identified by cataloging public T cell receptors. The T cell repertoires of 666 subjects were profiled by immunosequencing and related to cytomegalovirus serostatus. Along with the approximately 700-subject first cohort, a separate validation cohort of over a hundred different subjects was used. To predict cytomegalovirus infection status, the study combined high-throughput TCR immunosequencing, statistical association of individual TCRs with disease status, and machine learning. A later analysis re-examined previously published TCR beta repertoires from several hundred donors and added high-resolution HLA genotyping to investigate patterns of TCR occurrence. The later analysis used no new phenotypic data to find candidate immune exposures, relying instead on TCR beta sequences and their occurrence across donors. An earlier analysis of around 580 of the donors used high-throughput TCR beta sequencing to judge whether each TCR beta V gene segment behaved as functional or pseudogenic. Donor age, sex, ethnicity and CMV serostatus were collected together with the repertoire data. In a later genetic analysis, genome-wide SNP genotypes for 398 of the 666 donors were used, and that subset was treated as a discovery cohort. Every repertoire in the discovery cohort had been generated on one and the same sequencing platform. Class I and class II HLA loci were covered by the typing at four-digit resolution. Typing coverage varied by locus: roughly 629-640 donors for A, B, C, DRB1 and DQB1; roughly 510 for DQA1; approximately 610 for DPA1; fewer than 480 for DPB1. Roughly 5 DR-DQ haplotypes were treated as single units for association and clustering because of strong linkage in the cohort. Across roughly 420 genotyped donors of the cohort, an average of about 220,000 unique TCR beta nucleotide sequences per donor were sequenced, and around 19% of those sequences were non-productive.

The cohort was made up of roughly 670 healthy bone marrow donors. Cohort members were all nominally healthy when sampled, although unrecorded immune exposures were likely present. The donor tested CMV seronegative and was one of the 352 seronegative cohort members. Every donor gave a peripheral blood sample, and the peripheral blood mononuclear cells from that sample were used for TCR beta sequencing. The Qiagen DNeasy Blood Extraction Kit was used to extract genomic DNA from the blood cell samples. This clone was recorded only once. Its antigen remains undetermined. No base quality values were provided; no much bigger clone lies one nucleotide off. Summary of the overall study and its limitations: Linkage disequilibrium might explain the correlated functional status among segregating V segments, but an unknown experimental factor could not be ruled out. In a later analysis, the rate of TCR association differed among HLA loci, with DRB1 alleles having the most associated TCRs and HLA-C alleles having the fewest. The classifier was reported to diagnose cytomegalovirus status with high specificity and sensitivity in both the original cohort and the validation cohort. According to a later genetic analysis, donors in an Asian-associated ancestry cluster had fewer N-insertions in productive TCRs than the roughly 700-donor mean. A further reported finding was that TCR beta sequences accurately predicted the HLA-A and HLA-B alleles for most subjects in the first cohort. A later analysis associated 15,000 to 20,000 TCR beta sequences with specific HLA alleles at a false discovery rate of 0.05. Assigning TCR associations to individual alleles was difficult when HLA alleles, especially DR and DQ, strongly co-occurred. In a later analysis, HLA-associated TCR beta chains showed more clonal expansion and lower generation probabilities than non-associated chains that were equally common. Broadly in line with IMGT annotations, most TCR beta V segments showed up in productive rearrangements about 90% or about 30% of the time in an earlier analysis of 587 of the donors. In vitro tests confirmed that three of the cytomegalovirus-associated TCR beta chains recognize cytomegalovirus antigens. In a later analysis, most CMV-associated TCR beta chains were found to appear HLA-restricted, with HLA associations seemingly driven largely by CMV exposure. Because HLA typing was missing for some donors at each locus, association tests included only the typed subset. According to a later analysis, parvovirus B19, influenza, CMV and Epstein-Barr virus appeared linked to several top co-occurrence clusters. Sequencing depth was assumed to be roughly uniform across donors in the presence/absence analyses, though that assumption may not hold. Because counts were too low, about 18 rarely observed V segments, including chromosome 9 orphons, were excluded from the earlier analysis of roughly 580 of the donors. In the study, approximately 160 TCR beta chains were listed as associated with cytomegalovirus. According to the authors, the approach could potentially be generalized to other disease states and immunological phenotypes. This cohort had only TCR beta chains sequenced, and the lack of alpha or paired-chain data limited which features could be detected. A cluster of highly shared sequence variants was judged likely to represent a technical artifact of the sequencing pipeline. The 87-base-pair reads could not distinguish some IMGT-functional V segments, including TRBV6-2 and TRBV6-3, so those segments were excluded. While some public TCRs were present in many individuals, most TCR sequences turned up only very rarely across donors. V-gene and J-gene trimming of TCR beta chains was associated with a missense DCLRE1C variant in a later genetic analysis, and the association was replicated in an independent cohort. The only immune exposure information available for the cohort was CMV serostatus.

For CDR1 and CDR2, the germline V gene lists MDHEN and SYDVKM. Clipping removes 5 bases from V and 3 bases from J, with 11 as the unmatched junction base count. The CDR3 has 17 amino acids, counting the end cysteine and phenylalanine. Here the CDR3 DNA is all that survives: 51 bases in frame from base 1. Library prep was done by the immunoSEQ multiplex PCR assay. The multiplex PCR relied on a mix of 60 forward primers for TCR Vbeta segments and 13 reverse primers for TCR Jbeta segments. The CDR3 region of rearranged TCR beta genes was amplified from genomic DNA by a multiplex PCR assay. The amplified TCR beta libraries were sequenced on the Illumina HiSeq System as 87-base-pair reads. For the original study's pipeline: Across the 666 repertoires, a later analysis counted tens of millions of unique TCR beta chains, roughly 11 million of which were shared by at least two donors. To remove PCR and sequencing errors, raw reads were error-corrected and collapsed into unique sequences using a nearest-neighbor algorithm that merged closely related sequences. To assign V, D and J gene segments, CDR3 sequences were aligned to IMGT reference sequences. For a sequence to be retained, a match of at least six nucleotides was required to both a V gene segment and a J gene segment. A rearrangement counted as productive if the CDR3 had no stop codons and remained in frame with V and J, and every other rearrangement counted as non-productive. Following IMGT convention, CDR3 was defined as the stretch from the second conserved V-encoded cysteine to the conserved J-encoded phenylalanine. Sequences without an unambiguous match to a single V gene segment were excluded from the earlier analysis of about 640 of the donors. An earlier analysis of 550 to 650 of the donors classified V segments as functional when productive rearrangements were above 56.7% and as segregating when the standard deviation between donors was above 5%. A statistical classification framework was developed to diagnose cytomegalovirus status using the catalog of TCR beta chain sequences. In a later analysis, V and J genes were assigned by comparing TCR nucleotide sequences against IMGT/GENE-DB human TR gene sequences. Using the TCRdist pipeline, a later analysis assigned CDR3 sequences along with most-parsimonious VDJ recombination scenarios. In a later analysis, every TCR beta chain was defined by the combination of its CDR3 amino acid sequence and its V-gene family, and reads without a unique V-gene family were dropped. A later analysis removed 450 to 600 highly shared, low-generation-probability nucleotide sequences to deal with suspected cross-contamination and a sequencing artifact. In a later analysis, a clonal expansion index was calculated for each public chain from normalized within-repertoire ranks of inferred template counts. Generation probabilities in a later analysis came from a VDJ recombination model fitted to out-of-frame rearrangements, and those results were checked against IGoR. A later analysis scored TCR-TCR, TCR-HLA and TCR-CMV co-occurrence with hypergeometric tests, applying a repertoire-size bias correction to TCR pairs. A later analysis estimated false discovery rates by permuting HLA or CMV assignments 20 times. In a later analysis, co-occurring TCRs were grouped using DBSCAN, with TCRdist sequence similarity added in when clustering inside HLA-allele-positive subsets. For co-occurrence clustering, repertoires with fewer than 30,000 or more than 120,000 public chains were excluded, along with four or five repertoires with anomalous nucleotide sharing. TCRdb provides this immuneACCESS table in a form limited to in-frame rearrangements. Some clones are lacking; in checked studies, under half of them reflect an unresolved V gene, and why the rest are absent is not known. D and trimming come from the DNA, and the V and J calls and clone size come from that table. This sample has some 140,000 clones in its table, and 73% of those were observed once. The top ten constitute 1% to 1.5% of the sample.

The TCR originated in a woman between 35 and 50 years old in good health and CMV-seronegative. Material: PBMCs. The rearranged segments are TRBV28 and TRBJ2-3, and 10 bases in between align with TRBD1. The nucleotide sequence reads TGTGCCAGCAGTCTGCGTGCACCGGGACAGGGGACAGATACGCAGTATTTT. Its amino acids are CASSLRAPGQGTDTQYF.